This TCR beta chain stems from a study of blood T cell repertoires in COVID-19. The wider study: Italy, Spain and the United States were the sources of the convalescent and acute COVID-19 samples.

Authors' data handling: Estimated nucleated cell counts came from reference gene primer amplification. Libraries were prepared by immunoSEQ multiplex PCR; TCRdb keeps only in-frame clonotypes and omits some of them. The DNA gave D and trimming, while V, J and clone size come from that table. This table holds around 300,000 clones, 80% to 90% found once. Trimming left V 4 bases short and J 4 bases short, with 7 bases between. This CDR3 comprises 12 residues. The germline V gene has CDR1 SGHVS and CDR2 FQNEAQ. Individuals aged roughly 18 to 90 years were recruited from 24 US areas. Cohort 3 donors were reported recovered after two negative PCRs, clearance, or symptom resolution.

The rearrangement joins TRBV7-8 to TRBJ1-1, with a tentative D call TRBD1 (5 bases). The source is a young woman who had recovered from COVID-19. The sequenced material came from PBMCs or T cells enriched from blood (not recorded which). This chain's CDR3 is CASSSRVTEAFF. Written as DNA, the CDR3 is TGTGCCAGCAGCTCCAGGGTCACTGAAGCTTTCTTT. The full variable domain, in which reference TRBV7-8 and TRBJ1-1 provide the parts outside the CDR3, is GAGVSQSPRYKVAKRGQDVALRCDPISGHVSLFWYQQALGQGPEFLTYFQNEAQLDKSGLPSDRFFAERPEGSVSTLKIQRTQQEDSAVYLCASSSRVTEAFFGQGTRLTVV.